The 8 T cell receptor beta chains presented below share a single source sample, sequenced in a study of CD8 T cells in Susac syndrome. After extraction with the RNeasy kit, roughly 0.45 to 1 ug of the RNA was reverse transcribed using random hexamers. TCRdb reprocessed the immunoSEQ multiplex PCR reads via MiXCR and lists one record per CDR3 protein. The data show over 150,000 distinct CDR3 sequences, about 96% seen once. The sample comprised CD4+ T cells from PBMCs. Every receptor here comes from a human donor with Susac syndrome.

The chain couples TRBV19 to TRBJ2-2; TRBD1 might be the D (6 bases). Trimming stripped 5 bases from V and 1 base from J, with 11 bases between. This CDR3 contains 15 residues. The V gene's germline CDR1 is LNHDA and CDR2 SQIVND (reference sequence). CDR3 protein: CASSPETGNTGELFF. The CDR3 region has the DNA TGTGCCAGTAGTCCGGAGACAGGGAACACCGGGGAGCTGTTTTTT.

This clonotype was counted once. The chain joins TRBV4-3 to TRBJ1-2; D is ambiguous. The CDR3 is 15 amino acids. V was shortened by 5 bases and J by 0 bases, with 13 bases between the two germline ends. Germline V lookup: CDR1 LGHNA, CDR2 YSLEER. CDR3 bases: TGCGCCAGCAGCACGGCAGGCCGGCCTAACTATGGCTACACCTTC. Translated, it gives CASSTAGRPNYGYTF.

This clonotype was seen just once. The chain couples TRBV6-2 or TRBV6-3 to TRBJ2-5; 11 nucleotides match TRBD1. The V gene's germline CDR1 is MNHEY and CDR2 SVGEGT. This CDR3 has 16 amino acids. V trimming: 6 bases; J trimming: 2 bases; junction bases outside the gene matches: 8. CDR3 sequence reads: CASRPWDRGVQETQYF. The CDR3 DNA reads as TGTGCCAGCAGACCCTGGGACAGGGGGGTTCAAGAGACCCAGTACTTC.

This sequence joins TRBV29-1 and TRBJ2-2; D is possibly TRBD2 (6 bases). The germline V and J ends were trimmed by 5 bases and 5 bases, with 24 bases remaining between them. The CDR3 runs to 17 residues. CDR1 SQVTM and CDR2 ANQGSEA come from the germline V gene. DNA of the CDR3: TGCAGCGTTTCTTTACCGGTGGGGGGAGGAAATACCGGGGAGCTGTTTTTT. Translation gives CSVSLPVGGGNTGELFF.

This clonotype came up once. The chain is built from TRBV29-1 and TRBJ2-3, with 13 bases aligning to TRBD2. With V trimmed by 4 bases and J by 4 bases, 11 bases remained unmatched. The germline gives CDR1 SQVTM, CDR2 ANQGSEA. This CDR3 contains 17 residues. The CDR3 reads CSVAGLAGNSSPDTQYF. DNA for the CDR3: TGCAGCGTTGCGGGACTAGCGGGGAACTCGTCCCCAGATACGCAGTATTTT.

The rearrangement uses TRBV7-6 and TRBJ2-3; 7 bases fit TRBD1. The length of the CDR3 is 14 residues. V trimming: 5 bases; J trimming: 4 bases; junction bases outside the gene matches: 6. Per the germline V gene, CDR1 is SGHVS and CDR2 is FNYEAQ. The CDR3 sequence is CASSRDRGADTQYF. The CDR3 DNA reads TGTGCCAGCAGCCGGGACAGAGGGGCAGATACGCAGTATTTT.

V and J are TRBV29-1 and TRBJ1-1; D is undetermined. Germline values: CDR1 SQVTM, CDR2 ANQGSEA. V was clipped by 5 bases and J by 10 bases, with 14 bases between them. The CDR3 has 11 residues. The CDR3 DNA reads TGCAGCGTTATGGGGAACGTCGCAGCTTTCTTT. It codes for CSVMGNVAAFF.

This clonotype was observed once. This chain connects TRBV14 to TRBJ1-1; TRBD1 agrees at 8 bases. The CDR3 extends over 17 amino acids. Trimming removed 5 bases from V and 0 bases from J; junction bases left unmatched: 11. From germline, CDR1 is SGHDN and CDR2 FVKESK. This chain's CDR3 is CASSIRQGRLMNTEAFF. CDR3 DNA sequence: TGTGCCAGCAGCATCCGACAGGGGAGGCTCATGAACACTGAAGCTTTCTTT.